Listed below are T cell receptor beta chains from one sample, sequenced in a study of blood T cell repertoires in COVID-19. The assay was immunoSEQ multiplex PCR, and TCRdb's table has in-frame clones only and misses some. The sample has 200,000 or so clones, 86% seen once. The sequenced material came from PBMCs or T cells enriched from blood (not recorded which). The receptors stem from a woman aged 40 to 50 with acute COVID-19. Each CDR3 is given with its conserved first and last residue. Each record gives: V gene, clone size, J gene, CDR3 length, D gene, CDR3 DNA, CDR3 protein. The D gene is left open where the match is weak. A clone size is listed for some rows: how often the clone was seen (once, few, many), or a class if it is expanded.

>TRBV5-1|NA|TRBJ2-5|17|TRBD2
TGCGCCAGCAGCTTGGCCGGGACTAGCGGGAGTGGAGAGACCCAGTACTTC
CASSLAGTSGSGETQYF
>TRBV28|NA|TRBJ2-1|17|NA
TGTGCCAGCAGTTTGGGGGTGACAGGAGCCCTATACAATGAGCAGTTCTTC
CASSLGVTGALYNEQFF
>TRBV7-2|once|TRBJ1-2|14|NA
TGTGCCAGCAGCTTAGACAGCATTCCCTATGGCTACACCTTC
CASSLDSIPYGYTF
>TRBV3-1/TRBV3-2|NA|TRBJ1-1|14|NA
TGTGCCAGCAGCCAAGACAACCCCGGGACTGAAGCTTTCTTT
CASSQDNPGTEAFF
>TRBV7-3|NA|TRBJ2-2|15|NA
TGTGCCAGCAGCTCGGCAGGGCCGAACACCGGGGAGCTGTTTTTT
CASSSAGPNTGELFF
>TRBV3-1/TRBV3-2|NA|TRBJ1-2|13|TRBD1
TGTGCCAGCAGCCAAAGGCCGGGGACAGCGCTAACCTTC
CASSQRPGTALTF
>TRBV5-1|NA|TRBJ2-1|19|TRBD2
TGCGCCAGCAGCTTGGAAGGGATGCGGCTAGCGGGAAGCGGGAATGAGCAGTTCTTC
CASSLEGMRLAGSGNEQFF
>TRBV9|NA|TRBJ2-3|16|TRBD2
TGTGCCAGCAGCGGACCGACTAGCGGGAACTCAGATACGCAGTATTTT
CASSGPTSGNSDTQYF
>TRBV5-1|NA|TRBJ1-5|13|TRBD1
TGCGCCAGCAGCCTGGACAGGGGTCAGCCCCAGCATTTT
CASSLDRGQPQHF
>TRBV15|NA|TRBJ1-3|17|NA
TGTGCCACCAGCAGAGATCCAAACAGGGTCTCTGGAAACACCATATATTTT
CATSRDPNRVSGNTIYF
>TRBV6-6|once|TRBJ2-3|12|NA
TGTGCCAGCAGTAGCCCATCCGATACGCAGTATTTT
CASSSPSDTQYF
>TRBV27|NA|TRBJ2-1|15|NA
TGTGCCAGCACCCCTTTTGGGGGCCCGTACAATGAGCAGTTCTTC
CASTPFGGPYNEQFF
>TRBV7-2|NA|TRBJ1-6|17|TRBD1
TGTGCCAGCAGCGGTACCTACCCGGTCAGGACAGGCCTAGACCTCCACTTT
CASSGTYPVRTGLDLHF
>TRBV7-2|NA|TRBJ1-5|17|TRBD1
TGTGCCAGCAGCCCCCGACAGGGGGGCTTTAGCAATCAGCCCCAGCATTTT
CASSPRQGGFSNQPQHF
>TRBV9|NA|TRBJ2-3|15|TRBD2
TGTGCCAGCAGCGGTAGCGGGACTAGCACAGATACGCAGTATTTT
CASSGSGTSTDTQYF
>TRBV28|NA|TRBJ2-7|14|TRBD2
TGTGCCAGCAGGGAGCGGGGTAGCTCCTACGAGCAGTACTTC
CASRERGSSYEQYF
>TRBV7-8|NA|TRBJ2-3|15|NA
TGTGCCAGCAGCCGGATCGAGTTCAGCACAGATACGCAGTATTTT
CASSRIEFSTDTQYF
>TRBV4-1|NA|TRBJ2-5|17|TRBD1
TGCGCCAGCAGCCAAGGGAATACAGGGGCCCGCCAAGAGACCCAGTACTTC
CASSQGNTGARQETQYF
>TRBV12-3/TRBV12-4|few|TRBJ1-5|13|NA
TGTGCCAGCAGTTTCGGGGTGGGGGGGCCCCAGCATTTT
CASSFGVGGPQHF
>TRBV28|NA|TRBJ1-1|12|NA
TGTGCCAGCAGTGGGGGGGGCACTGAAGCTTTCTTT
CASSGGGTEAFF